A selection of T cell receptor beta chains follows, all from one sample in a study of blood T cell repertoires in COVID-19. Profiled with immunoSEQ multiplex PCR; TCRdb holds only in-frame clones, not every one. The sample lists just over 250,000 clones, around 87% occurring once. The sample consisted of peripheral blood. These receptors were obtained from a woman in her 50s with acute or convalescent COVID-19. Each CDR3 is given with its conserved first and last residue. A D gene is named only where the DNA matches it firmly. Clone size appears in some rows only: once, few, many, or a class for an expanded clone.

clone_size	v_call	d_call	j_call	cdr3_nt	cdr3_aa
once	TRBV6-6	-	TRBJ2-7	TGTGCCAGCAGATCCCGTCCGGGGTCCTACGAGCAGTACTTC	CASRSRPGSYEQYF
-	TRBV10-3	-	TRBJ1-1	TGTGCCATCAGGGTCGGCGGCACTGAAGCTTTCTTT	CAIRVGGTEAFF
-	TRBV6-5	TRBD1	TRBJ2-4	TGTGCCAGCAGTTACCCGGGACAGGGGGAGGGCATTCAGTACTTC	CASSYPGQGEGIQYF
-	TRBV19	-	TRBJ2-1	TGTGCCAGTAGTGGGCGCTCGGGAACCCCCTACAATGAGCAGTTCTTC	CASSGRSGTPYNEQFF
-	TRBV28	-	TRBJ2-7	TGTGCCAGCAGTCAAATCGATCCGGGACAATTCTACGAGCAGTACTTC	CASSQIDPGQFYEQYF
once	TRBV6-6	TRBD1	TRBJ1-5	TGTGCCAGCACCGAACAGGGGTTAAGGCAGCCCCAGCATTTT	CASTEQGLRQPQHF
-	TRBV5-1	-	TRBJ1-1	TGCGCCAGCAGCTTAACAGGTGGCACTGAAGCTTTCTTT	CASSLTGGTEAFF
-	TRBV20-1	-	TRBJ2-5	TGCAGTGCTACGGACAGCCTCCTCTACTTC	CSATDSLLYF
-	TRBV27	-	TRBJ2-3	TGTGCCAGCAGTTCCCAGTACACAGATACGCAGTATTTT	CASSSQYTDTQYF
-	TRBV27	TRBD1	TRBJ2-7	TGTGCCAGCAGTTTATCTCCGACAGGGAGCAGGGTGTACTTC	CASSLSPTGSRVYF
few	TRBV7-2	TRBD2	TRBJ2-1	TGTGCCAGCAGCTTCAGAGGATCCGGGAGGGAGCAGTTCTTC	CASSFRGSGREQFF
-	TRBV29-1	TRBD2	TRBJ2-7	TGCAGCGCAGGACTAGCGGGAGGGTACGAGCAGTACTTC	CSAGLAGGYEQYF
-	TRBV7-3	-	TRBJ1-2	TGTGCCAGCACCCCTAGGGCAGGGCAACTATGGGGCTACACCTTC	CASTPRAGQLWGYTF
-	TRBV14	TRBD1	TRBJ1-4	TGTGCCAGCAGCCACCTGAAGGGGGCAAGGGAAAAACTGTTTTTT	CASSHLKGAREKLFF